This T cell receptor (beta chain) is from a study of OX40 agonist ivuxolimab in advanced cancers. Turning to the study itself: Ivuxolimab, an agonistic anti-OX40 (CD134) antibody, was given to patients. The study's findings and limits: CD8+ T cells averaged more expanded clones than CD4+.

For this clone: What it binds is not known.

Enrollment shut out patients with autoimmune disease history or systemic immunosuppression. The CDR3 sequence is 18 residues long. CDR1 is MDHEN, CDR2 SYDVKM, per germline. Trimming at V came to 3 bases and at J to 0 bases, leaving 6 bases not matched to a gene. The table came from immunoSEQ multiplex PCR; TCRdb's copy has only in-frame clones and leaves some out. The table lists about 31,000 clones, 75% to 90% of them singletons. This clonotype was sampled from an adult with an advanced solid tumor such as melanoma, head and neck, liver or kidney cancer. The genes are TRBV28 and TRBJ2-1, with 12 nucleotides matching TRBD2. The sample was CD4+ or CD8+ T cells sorted from blood, taken in a trial of the OX40 agonist ivuxolimab. The DNA of the CDR3 is TGTGCCAGCAGTTTTCTAGCGGGAGGGCCTGACTCCTACAATGAGCAGTTCTTC. Translated, it gives CASSFLAGGPDSYNEQFF.